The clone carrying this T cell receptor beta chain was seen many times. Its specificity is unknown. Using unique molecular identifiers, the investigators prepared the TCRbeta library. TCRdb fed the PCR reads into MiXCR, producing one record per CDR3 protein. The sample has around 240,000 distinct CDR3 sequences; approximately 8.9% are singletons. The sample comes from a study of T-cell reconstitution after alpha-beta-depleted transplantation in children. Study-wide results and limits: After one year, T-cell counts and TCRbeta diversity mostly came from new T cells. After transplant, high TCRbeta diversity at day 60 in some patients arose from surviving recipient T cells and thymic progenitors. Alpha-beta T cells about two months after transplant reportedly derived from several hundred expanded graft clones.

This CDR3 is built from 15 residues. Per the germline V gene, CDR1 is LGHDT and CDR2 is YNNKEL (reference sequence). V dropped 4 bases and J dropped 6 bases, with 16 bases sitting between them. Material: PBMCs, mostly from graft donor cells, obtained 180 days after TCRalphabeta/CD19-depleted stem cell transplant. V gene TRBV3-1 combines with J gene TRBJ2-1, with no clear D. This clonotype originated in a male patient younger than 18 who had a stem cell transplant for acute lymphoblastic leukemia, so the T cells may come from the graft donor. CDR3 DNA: TGTGCCAGCAGCCCACTCAGGCGGATTTTCAATGAGCAGTTCTTC. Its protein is CASSPLRRIFNEQFF.